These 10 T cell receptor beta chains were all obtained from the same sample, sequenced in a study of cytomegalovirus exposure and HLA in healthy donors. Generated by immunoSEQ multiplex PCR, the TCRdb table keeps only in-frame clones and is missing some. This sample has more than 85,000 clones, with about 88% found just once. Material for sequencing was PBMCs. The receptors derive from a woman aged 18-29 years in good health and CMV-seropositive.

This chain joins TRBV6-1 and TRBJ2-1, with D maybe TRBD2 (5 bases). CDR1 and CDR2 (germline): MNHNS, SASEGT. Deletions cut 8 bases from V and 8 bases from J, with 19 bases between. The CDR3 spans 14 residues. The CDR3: CASSGGWESDEQFF. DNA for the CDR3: TGTGCCAGCTCGGGTGGGTGGGAGTCGGATGAGCAGTTCTTC.

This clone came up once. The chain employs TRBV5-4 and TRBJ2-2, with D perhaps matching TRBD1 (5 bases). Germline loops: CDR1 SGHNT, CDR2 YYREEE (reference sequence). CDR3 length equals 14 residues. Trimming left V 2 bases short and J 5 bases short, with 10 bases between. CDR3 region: CASSFDSRTGELFF. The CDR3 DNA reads TGTGCCAGCAGCTTTGACAGTCGGACCGGGGAGCTGTTTTTT.

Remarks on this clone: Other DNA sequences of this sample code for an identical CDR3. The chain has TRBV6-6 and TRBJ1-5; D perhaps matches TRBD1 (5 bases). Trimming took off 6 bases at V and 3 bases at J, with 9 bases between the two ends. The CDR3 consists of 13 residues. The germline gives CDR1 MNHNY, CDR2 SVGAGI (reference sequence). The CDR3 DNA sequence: TGTGCCAGCAGCCGACAGACCAATCAGCCCCAGCATTTT. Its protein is CASSRQTNQPQHF.

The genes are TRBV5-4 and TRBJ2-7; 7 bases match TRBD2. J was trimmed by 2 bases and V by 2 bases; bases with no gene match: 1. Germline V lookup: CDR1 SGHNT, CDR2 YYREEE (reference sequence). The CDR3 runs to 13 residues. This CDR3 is CASSFGLAYEQYF. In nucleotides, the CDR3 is TGTGCCAGCAGCTTTGGACTAGCCTACGAGCAGTACTTC.

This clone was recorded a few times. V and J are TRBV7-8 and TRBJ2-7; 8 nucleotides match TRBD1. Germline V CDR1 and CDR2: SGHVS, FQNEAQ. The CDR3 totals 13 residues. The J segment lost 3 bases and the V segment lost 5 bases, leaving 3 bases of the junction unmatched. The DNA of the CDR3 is TGTGCCAGCAGCACAGACAGGGGCTACGAGCAGTACTTC. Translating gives CASSTDRGYEQYF.

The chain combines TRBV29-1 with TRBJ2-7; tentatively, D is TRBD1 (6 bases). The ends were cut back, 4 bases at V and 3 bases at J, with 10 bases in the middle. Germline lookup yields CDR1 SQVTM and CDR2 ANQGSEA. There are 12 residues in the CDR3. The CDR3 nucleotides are TGCAGCGTTGGACAGGTTAACTACGAGCAGTACTTC. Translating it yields CSVGQVNYEQYF.

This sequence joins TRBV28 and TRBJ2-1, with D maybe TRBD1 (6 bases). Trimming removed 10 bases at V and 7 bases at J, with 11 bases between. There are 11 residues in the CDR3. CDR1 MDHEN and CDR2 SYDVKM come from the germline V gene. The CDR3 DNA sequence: TGTGCCACCCGACAGGCGAATGAGCAGTTCTTC. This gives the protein CATRQANEQFF.

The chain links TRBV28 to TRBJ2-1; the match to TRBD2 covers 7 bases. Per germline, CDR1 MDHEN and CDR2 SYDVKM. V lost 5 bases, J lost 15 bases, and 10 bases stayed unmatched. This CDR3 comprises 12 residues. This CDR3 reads CASSPLRTRGFF. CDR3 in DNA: TGTGCCAGCAGTCCCCTTAGGACTAGGGGGTTCTTC.

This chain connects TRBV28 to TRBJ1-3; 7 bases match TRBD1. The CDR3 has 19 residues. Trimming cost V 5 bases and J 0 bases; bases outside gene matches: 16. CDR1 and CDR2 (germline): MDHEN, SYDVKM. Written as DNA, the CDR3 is TGTGCCAGCAGTCCACCTCTGGCCAGGGGGTTCGTCTCTGGAAACACCATATATTTT. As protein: CASSPPLARGFVSGNTIYF.

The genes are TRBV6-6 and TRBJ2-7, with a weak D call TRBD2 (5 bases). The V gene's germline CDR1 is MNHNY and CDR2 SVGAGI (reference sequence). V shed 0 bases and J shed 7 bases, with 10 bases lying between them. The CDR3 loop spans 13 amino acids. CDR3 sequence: CASSYSRGLEQYF. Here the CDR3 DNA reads TGTGCCAGCAGTTACTCCCGCGGGTTGGAGCAGTACTTC.